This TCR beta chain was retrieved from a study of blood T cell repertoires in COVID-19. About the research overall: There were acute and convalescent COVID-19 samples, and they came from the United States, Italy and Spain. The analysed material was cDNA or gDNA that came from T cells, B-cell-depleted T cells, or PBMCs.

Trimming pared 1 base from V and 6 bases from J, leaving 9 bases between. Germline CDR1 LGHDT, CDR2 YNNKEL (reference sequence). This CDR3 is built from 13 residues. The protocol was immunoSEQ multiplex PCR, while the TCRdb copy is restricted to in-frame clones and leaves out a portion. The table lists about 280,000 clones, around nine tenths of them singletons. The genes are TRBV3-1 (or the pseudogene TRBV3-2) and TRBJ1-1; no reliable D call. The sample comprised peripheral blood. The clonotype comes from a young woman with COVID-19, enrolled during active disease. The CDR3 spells CASSQVAGAEAFF. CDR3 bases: TGTGCCAGCAGCCAAGTTGCGGGCGCTGAAGCTTTCTTT.